This record looks at one T cell receptor beta chain sequence and its context. V lost 1 base to trimming and J lost 0 bases, with 4 bases between them. The CDR3 covers 15 residues. Looked up from germline, CDR1 is SNHLY and CDR2 is FYNNEI. This record belongs to a study of cytomegalovirus exposure and HLA in healthy donors. Researchers ran the PCR with 60 Vbeta and 13 Jbeta primers. The method was immunoSEQ multiplex PCR; TCRdb's version includes in-frame clones alone and lacks a portion of them. The table records some 51,000 clones, roughly 71% of them present only once. The V call is TRBV2, the J call TRBJ1-6, with D unresolved. This receptor was taken from a man aged 40-55 years in good health and CMV-seropositive. Specimen: PBMCs. CDR3: CASSEGGSYNSPLHF. For the CDR3, the DNA is TGTGCCAGCAGTGAAGGAGGCTCCTATAATTCACCCCTCCACTTT.